What follows are 2 T cell receptor beta chains derived from one specimen sequenced in a study of blood T cell repertoires in COVID-19 (dated by TCRdb to about 2020). The library was generated by the immunoSEQ multiplex PCR assay. As stored in TCRdb, this immuneACCESS dataset retains in-frame rearrangements with V and J assigned. A fraction of the clones does not appear; measured against another copy, unresolved V genes explain less than half of the discrepancy, and the remainder lacks a known reason. This sample is represented by around 150,000 clones; about three quarters of them were singletons. Of the sample, roughly 8.9% is held by the ten largest clones. Sequencing was carried out using peripheral blood. These receptors originate from a woman in her forties or fifties with active or convalescent COVID-19.

This clone turned up a few times. The V gene is TRBV28, the J gene TRBJ2-4; 7 bases line up with TRBD1. The germline gives CDR1 MDHEN, CDR2 SYDVKM. The CDR3 covers 16 residues. Trimming cost V 5 bases and J 6 bases; bases outside gene matches: 13. DNA of the CDR3: TGTGCCAGCAGTCCCCCCTCGGGACAGCACCTAAACATTCAGTACTTC. Its translation: CASSPPSGQHLNIQYF.

V and J are TRBV5-1 and TRBJ1-1, with TRBD1 identical over 7 bases. CDR1 is SGHRS and CDR2 is YFSETQ in the germline V gene. With V trimmed by 4 bases and J by 0 bases, 9 bases remained unmatched. The CDR3 runs to 16 residues. This CDR3 is CASSPDGQVMNTEAFF. In nucleotides, the CDR3 is TGCGCCAGCAGCCCAGATGGACAGGTCATGAACACTGAAGCTTTCTTT.